This T cell receptor (beta chain) was sequenced for a study of cytomegalovirus exposure and HLA in healthy donors. Across the study: Prior work identified around 120 million unique TCR beta sequences in roughly 180 million T cells.

Healthy bone marrow donors formed the donor group. Concerning this clone: The antigen remains unidentified.

The CDR3 consists of 14 residues. V was shortened by 2 bases and J by 8 bases, with 15 bases between the two germline ends. Germline V lookup: CDR1 MDHEN, CDR2 SYDVKM. Study results and caveats: In all likelihood, a cluster of highly shared sequence variants was a sequencing artifact. Earlier analysis found most TCR beta V segments productive about 90% or about 30% of the time.

The PCR made use of 60 Vbeta and 13 Jbeta primers. This table comes from immunoSEQ multiplex PCR, and its TCRdb copy is limited to in-frame clones, with some not included. Of about 250,000 clones in the sample, about 93% were seen once. Sequencing was carried out using PBMCs. The chain joins TRBV28 to TRBJ1-1, with a weak D call TRBD1 (5 bases). The sequence derives from a girl aged 2 to 9 in good health and CMV-seronegative. CDR3 sequence: CASSLPGLPDEAFF. The DNA for the CDR3 is TGTGCCAGCAGTTTACCGGGACTCCCGGACGAAGCTTTCTTT.